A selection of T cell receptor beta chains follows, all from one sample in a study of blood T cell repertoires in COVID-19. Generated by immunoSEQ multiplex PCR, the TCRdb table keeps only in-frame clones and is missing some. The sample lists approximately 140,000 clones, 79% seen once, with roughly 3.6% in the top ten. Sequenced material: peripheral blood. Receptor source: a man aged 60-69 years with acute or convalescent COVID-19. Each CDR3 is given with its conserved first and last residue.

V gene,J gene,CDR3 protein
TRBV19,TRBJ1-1,CASSGQAGNTEAFF
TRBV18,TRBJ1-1,CASSPREAMNTEAFF
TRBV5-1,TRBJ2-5,CASSLGGRPQETQYF
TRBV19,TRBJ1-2,CASSPGTGGRGYTF
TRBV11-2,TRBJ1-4,CASSFRVVGEKLFF
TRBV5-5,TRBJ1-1,CASSLGWTGISGTEAFF
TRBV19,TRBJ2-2,CASRRRAGTANTGELFF
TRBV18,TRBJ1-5,CASSQGQSNQPQHF
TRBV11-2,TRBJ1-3,CASSLTWVGNTIYF
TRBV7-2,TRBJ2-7,CASSRRLAGTTYEQYF
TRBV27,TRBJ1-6,CASSFGQGGGSPLHF
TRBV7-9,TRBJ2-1,CASSLLPAGLIHNEQFF
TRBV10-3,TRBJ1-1,CAISDTGRPNTEAFF
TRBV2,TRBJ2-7,CASSTGNPPYEQYF
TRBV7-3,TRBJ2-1,CASSLVNLAGANEQFF
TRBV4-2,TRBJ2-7,CASSQGNLDEQYF
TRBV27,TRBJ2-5,CASTKGVGKTQYF
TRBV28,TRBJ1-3,CASSSGSRDTIYF
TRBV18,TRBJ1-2,CASSPAAGGRDSYGYTF
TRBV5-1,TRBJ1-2,CASSLMGEDGYTF
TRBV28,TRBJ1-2,CASSQGRVDGYTF
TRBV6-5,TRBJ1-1,CASSYSFRSVHRGAFF
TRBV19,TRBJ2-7,CASSFREEREQYF
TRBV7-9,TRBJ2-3,CASSLETSGRMADTQYF
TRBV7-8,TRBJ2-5,CASTMRTSARGETQYF
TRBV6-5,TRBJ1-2,CASSWGEGRYTF
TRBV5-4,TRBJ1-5,CASSLDRGQPQHF
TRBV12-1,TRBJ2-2,CASSFWGLAGKNTGELFF
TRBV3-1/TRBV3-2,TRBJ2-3,CASSPTGGMVDTQYF
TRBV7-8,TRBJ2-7,CASSYSPSYEQYF
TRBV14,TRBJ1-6,CASSQESLKNSPLHF
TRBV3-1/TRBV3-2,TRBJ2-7,CASSQDQGRNEQYF
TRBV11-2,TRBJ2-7,CASSLDSGAAQAYEQYF
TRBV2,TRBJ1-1,CASSESNMNTEAFF
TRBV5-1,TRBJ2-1,CASTPGGTGVNEQFF
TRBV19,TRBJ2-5,CASSTYTGFQTQYF
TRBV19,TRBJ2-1,CASSISTSGRNEQFF
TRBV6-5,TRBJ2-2,CATGEQGSPGELFF
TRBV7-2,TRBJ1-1,CASSLAPGTEAFF
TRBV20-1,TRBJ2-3,CSASHLVTSGENTDTQYF
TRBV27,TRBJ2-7,CASSLGGLAAEQYF
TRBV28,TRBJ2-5,CASRGWASGDQETQYF